The 32 T cell receptor beta chains listed next were all sequenced from one sample in a study of CD8+CD57+ T cells in acquired aplastic anemia (dated 2018 in TCRdb). The sequencer was an Illumina HiSeq 2000. Profiling of TCR beta VDJ combinations and CDR3 sequences used genomic DNA as the template. TCRdb reprocessing: public reads trimmed at Q25 with fastp, clones called with MiXCR, in-frame beta chains kept. One record per CDR3 amino acid sequence lists the most common genes and DNA. The table for this sample lists some 140,000 distinct CDR3 sequences; 41% of them were counted only once. The top ten clonotypes cover 8% to 9% of the sample. Sequences were obtained from sorted CD4+, CD8+, or CD8+CD57+ T cells (not recorded which) from PBMCs. The receptors here all came from a human donor in good health, serving as a control.

Concerning this clonotype: This may be a read error, as it is one base from a much larger clone. The chain couples TRBV20-1 to TRBJ1-4, with D unresolved. The CDR3 runs to 14 residues. Trimming took 6 bases from V and 3 from J, leaving 14 bases between them. Germline CDR1 and CDR2: DFQATT and SNEGSKA (reference sequence). CDR3 in amino acids: CSAPRASSNEKLFF. CDR3 DNA sequence: TGCAGTGCACCTCGGGCTTCATCTAATGAAAAACTGTTTTTT.

This chain joins TRBV10-1 and TRBJ2-7; D is perhaps TRBD1 (5 bases). V was pared by 0 bases and J by 5 bases, with 14 bases between. CDR3 length: 15 amino acids. The germline gives CDR1 WNHNN, CDR2 SYGVQD (reference sequence). The CDR3 is CASSESPRQPHEQYF. DNA for the CDR3: TGCGCCAGCAGTGAGTCTCCGAGACAGCCCCACGAGCAGTACTTC.

The chain joins TRBV5-1 to TRBJ2-3, with D possibly being TRBD2 (6 bases). The CDR3 is 19 amino acids. V shed 4 bases and J shed 2 bases, with 26 bases lying between them. Germline lookup yields CDR1 SGHRS and CDR2 YFSETQ. CDR3 loop: CASSITPTLTGADTDTQYF. As DNA, the CDR3 is TGCGCCAGCAGCATAACACCGACCTTAACGGGAGCAGACACAGATACGCAGTATTTT.

Ten or more counts support this clonotype. The chain uses TRBV12-3 or TRBV12-4 and TRBJ1-5; D not resolved. The CDR3 covers 15 residues. V was clipped by 4 bases and J by 2 bases, with 12 bases between them. The CDR3 spells CASSSSGPRNQPQHF. In DNA form, the CDR3 reads TGTGCCAGCAGTTCCTCAGGCCCTCGCAATCAGCCCCAGCATTTT.

Regarding this clonotype: This may be a read error, as it is one base from a much larger clone. V gene TRBV12-3 or TRBV12-4 combines with J gene TRBJ1-1; D might be TRBD1 (5 bases). This CDR3 spans 17 amino acids. CDR3 sequence: CAGSFRRTRQRGTEAFF. In nucleotides, the CDR3 is TGTGCCGGCAGTTTTCGGAGGACACGACAACGGGGCACTGAAGCTTTCTTT.

With respect to this clonotype: With a much larger clone just one base away, this may be a read error. CDR3 nucleotides: TGTGCCAGCAGCTCCGATGGACCGAGCACTGAAGCTTTCTTT. Its protein product is CASSSDGPSTEAFF. The chain is built from TRBV11-3 and TRBJ1-1; no definite D call. The V gene lost 4 bases and the J gene lost 4 bases, with 13 bases spanning the gap. CDR1 SGHNT and CDR2 YENEEA come from the germline V gene. The CDR3 spans 14 residues.

In this sample, this clonotype turned up many times. The J gene is TRBJ2-7, the V gene TRBV12-3 or TRBV12-4, with TRBD2 as a possible D gene (6 bases). V lost 8 bases to trimming and J lost 2 bases, with 13 bases between them. The CDR3 sequence is 13 residues long. The CDR3 DNA is TGTGCCAGCGGGACGGGAGCGCCCTACGAGCAGTACTTC. It translates to CASGTGAPYEQYF.

This clonotype has only one observation. The chain combines TRBV11-2 with TRBJ2-5; the match to TRBD2 covers 12 bases. The germline V gene encodes CDR1 SGHAT and CDR2 FQNNGV. The V gene end was trimmed by 2 bases and the J gene end by 9 bases; junction bases not matched to a gene: 10. The CDR3 sequence is 16 residues long. CDR3 protein: CASSLRLAGGQEAQYF. The CDR3 DNA is TGTGCCAGCAGCTTAAGGCTAGCGGGGGGGCAGGAGGCCCAGTACTTC.

This clonotype was counted at least ten times. The V gene is TRBV30, the J gene TRBJ2-1, with D uncertain. The V end lost 0 bases, the J end lost 6 bases, and 6 bases lay between the germline ends. Germline V gives CDR1 GTSNPN, CDR2 SVGIG (reference sequence). The CDR3 covers 12 residues. This CDR3 reads CAWSVTGNEQFF. CDR3 nucleotide sequence: TGTGCCTGGAGTGTGACGGGCAATGAGCAGTTCTTC. Based on the CDR3 plus reference TRBV30 and TRBJ2-1, the full variable domain is SQTIHQWPATLVQPVGSPLSLECTVEGTSNPNLYWYRQAAGRGLQLLFYSVGIGQISSEVPQNLSASRPQDRQFILSSKKLLLSDSGFYLCAWSVTGNEQFFGPGTRLTVL.

V usage is TRBV2 and J usage is TRBJ2-7; 11 bases are a match to TRBD1. After removal of 6 bases from V and 5 bases from J, the junction contained 9 bases not matched to a gene. The CDR3 is 15 residues long. The germline V gene encodes CDR1 SNHLY and CDR2 FYNNEI. The CDR3 DNA is TGTGCCAGCAGCTCCGGACAGGGGGCATGGGACGAGCAGTACTTC. Translation: CASSSGQGAWDEQYF.

Notes on this clonotype: It may be a read error: a sequence one base away is much more abundant. V gene TRBV12-3 or TRBV12-4 combines with J gene TRBJ2-5, with 10 bases lining up with TRBD1. The CDR3 length is 15 residues. With 3 bases clipped from V and 5 bases from J, the junction kept 6 bases outside the gene matches. CDR3 region: CASSLDRGFGETQYF. In DNA form, the CDR3 reads TGTGCCAGCAGTTTGGACAGGGGGTTTGGGGAGACCCAGTACTTC.

The CDR3 sequence: CASSQDPSGGADEQFF. The CDR3 bases are TGTGCCAGCAGCCAAGATCCCAGCGGGGGGGCCGATGAGCAGTTCTTC. The genes are TRBV3-1 and TRBJ2-1; 10 nucleotides line up with TRBD2. With V trimmed by 0 bases and J by 8 bases, 7 bases remained unmatched. Germline assignment: CDR1 LGHDT and CDR2 YNNKEL (reference sequence). The CDR3 contains 16 residues.

This chain connects TRBV29-1 to TRBJ1-1; D gene ambiguous. CDR3 size: 13 residues. Germline assignment: CDR1 SQVTM and CDR2 ANQGSEA. Trimming stripped 3 bases from V and 1 base from J, with 9 bases between. The CDR3 DNA reads TGCAGCGTTGATATCGCAGGGAACACTGAAGCTTTCTTT. Its translation is CSVDIAGNTEAFF.

The sample holds one count of this clonotype. The CDR3 here is CASSIGTGYNEQFF. CDR3 DNA sequence: TGTGCCAGTAGTATAGGGACAGGATACAATGAGCAGTTCTTC. The chain uses TRBV19 and TRBJ2-1; TRBD1 agrees at 7 bases. The junction had 1 base not matched to a gene; V was cut back by 1 base and J by 4 bases. This CDR3 comprises 14 residues. Germline lookup yields CDR1 LNHDA and CDR2 SQIVND (reference sequence).

This clonotype occurred a few times. The chain links TRBV3-1 to TRBJ2-5; 10 bases line up with TRBD1. The CDR3 has 15 amino acids. V was pared by 3 bases and J by 1 base, with 2 bases of the junction left unmatched. Germline CDR1 is LGHDT and CDR2 is YNNKEL (reference sequence). The CDR3 region is CASSQGQGPQETQYF. The CDR3 DNA follows: TGTGCCAGCAGCCAGGGACAGGGGCCCCAAGAGACCCAGTACTTC.

At least ten counts were recorded for this clonotype. This chain joins TRBV7-9 and TRBJ1-4, with D possibly being TRBD1 (6 bases). CDR1 and CDR2 from the germline V gene are SEHNR and FQNEAQ (reference sequence). Trimming cost V 4 bases and J 8 bases, with 17 bases left between them. This CDR3 is built from 15 residues. The CDR3 coding sequence is TGTGCCAGCAGCTCATACAGGGTGGGGGGCGAAAAACTGTTTTTT. Translation: CASSSYRVGGEKLFF. Variable domain in full (rest from reference TRBV7-9 and TRBJ1-4): DTGVSQNPRHKITKRGQNVTFRCDPISEHNRLYWYRQTLGQGPEFLTYFQNEAQLEKSRLLSDRFSAERPKGSFSTLEIQRTEQGDSAMYLCASSSYRVGGEKLFFGSGTQLSVL.

The chain carries TRBV29-1 and TRBJ1-2, with TRBD1 matching 8 bases. V dropped 6 bases and J dropped 4; count of bases not matched to a gene: 7. The CDR3 spans 13 residues. Germline V gene lookup returns CDR1 SQVTM and CDR2 ANQGSEA. This chain's CDR3 is CSVLTGDGYGYTF. CDR3 in DNA: TGCAGCGTCTTGACAGGGGACGGCTATGGCTACACCTTC. Full variable domain (rest looked up from reference TRBV29-1 and TRBJ1-2): SAVISQKPSRDICQRGTSLTIQCQVDSQVTMMFWYRQQPGQSLTLIATANQGSEATYESGFVIDKFPISRPNLTFSTLTVSNMSPEDSSIYLCSVLTGDGYGYTFGSGTRLTVV.

The chain has TRBV25-1 and TRBJ2-5; 7 nucleotides match TRBD1. V lost 6 bases and J lost 1; bases outside the gene matches: 11. CDR3 length equals 16 residues. Germline CDR1 is MGHDK and CDR2 is SYGVNS. CDR3 DNA sequence: TGTGCCAGCAGCCCTAACAGGGGTATAGTCCAAGAGACCCAGTACTTC. Amino acids: CASSPNRGIVQETQYF.

This clonotype appeared a few times. The rearrangement joins TRBV12-3 or TRBV12-4 to TRBJ1-3; D unclear. The CDR3 contains 17 residues. V gave up 2 bases and J gave up 4 bases, with 18 bases separating them. The CDR3 spells CASSLSYWGEHGNTIYF. The CDR3 DNA is TGTGCCAGCAGTTTATCGTATTGGGGAGAGCACGGAAACACCATATATTTT.

This clonotype was detected only a few times. This chain joins TRBV19 and TRBJ1-6, with D hard to call. The germline CDR1 and CDR2 sequences are LNHDA and SQIVND (reference sequence). The CDR3 extends over 13 amino acids. V was pared by 3 bases and J by 10 bases, with 10 bases between. The CDR3 DNA sequence: TGTGCCAGTAGTATTGGTGGGAACTCACCCCTCCACTTT. Its translation: CASSIGGNSPLHF.

V and J are TRBV30 and TRBJ2-7; D is uncertain. This CDR3 contains 13 residues. Germline-derived CDR1 and CDR2 are GTSNPN and SVGIG (reference sequence). Trimming stripped 1 base from V and 5 bases from J, with 12 bases between. The CDR3 loop reads CAWSAYWQHEQYF. The CDR3 DNA reads as TGTGCCTGGAGTGCTTACTGGCAGCACGAGCAGTACTTC.

This clonotype was observed many times. CDR3 bases: TGTGCCAGCGGCGACTACTATGGCTACACCTTC. As protein: CASGDYYGYTF. The chain couples TRBV27 to TRBJ1-2, with no clear D. V was clipped by 8 bases and J by 3 bases, with 7 bases between them. The CDR3 extends over 11 amino acids. Germline loops: CDR1 MNHEY, CDR2 SMNVEV (reference sequence).

The rearrangement joins TRBV19 to TRBJ1-1, with D possibly matching TRBD1 (5 bases). Per the germline V gene, CDR1 is LNHDA and CDR2 is SQIVND (reference sequence). The V end was cut by 1 base, the J end by 8 bases, with 11 bases between. The CDR3 totals 13 residues. The CDR3 nucleotides are TGTGCCAGTAGTATAGGAGTAGGGGCCGAAGCTTTCTTT. Amino acid sequence: CASSIGVGAEAFF.

The chain recombines TRBV9 with TRBJ1-6; no definite D call. The germline V gene encodes CDR1 SGDLS and CDR2 YYNGEE. CDR3 length: 16 residues. V was pared by 4 bases and J by 11 bases, with 22 bases between. CDR3 sequence (DNA): TGTGCCAGCAGCCCGATGAGCCTGGGGTTTTTGACACCCCTCCACTTT. Translation: CASSPMSLGFLTPLHF.

On this clonotype: The conserved closing phenylalanine or tryptophan is absent in this CDR3, likely reflecting a read error. This chain connects TRBV3-1 to TRBJ1-6; 9 positions agree with TRBD1. Germline V CDR1 and CDR2: LGHDT, YNNKEL (reference sequence). The CDR3 runs 14 residues. CDR3 residues: CASSSWTGDSPLHL. The CDR3 DNA follows: TGTGCCAGCAGCTCCTGGACAGGGGATTCGCCCCTCCACCTT.

This clonotype came up a few times. The chain has TRBV12-3 or TRBV12-4 and TRBJ1-3; 8 bases match TRBD1. The V segment lost 7 bases and the J segment 0 bases; nucleotides outside the gene matches: 14. The CDR3 contains 18 residues. The CDR3 DNA follows: TGTGCCAGCACCCCCGCGGGGACAGGAAGACTCTCTGGAAACACCATATATTTT. It codes for CASTPAGTGRLSGNTIYF.

This clonotype was counted only a few times. CDR3 sequence reads: CASSQVGNQETQYF. CDR3 coding DNA: TGTGCCAGCAGCCAAGTTGGGAACCAAGAGACCCAGTACTTC. The chain is built from TRBV4-2 and TRBJ2-5, with D hard to call. V was clipped by 1 base and J by 0 bases, with 6 bases between them. Per the germline V gene, CDR1 is LGHNA and CDR2 is YNFKEQ. The CDR3 has 14 residues.

In this sample, this clonotype turned up once. The rearrangement links TRBV25-1 to TRBJ2-7, with 10 positions matching TRBD1. From germline, CDR1 is MGHDK and CDR2 SYGVNS. This CDR3 has 15 amino acids. The trim removed 6 bases at V and 3 bases at J, leaving 8 bases unmatched. Here the CDR3 reads CASSSSGTGDYEQYF. The DNA for the CDR3 is TGTGCCAGCAGCTCCTCCGGGACAGGGGACTACGAGCAGTACTTC.

Of note for this clonotype: Because the CDR3 is missing its conserved closing phenylalanine or tryptophan, this is likely a read error. As DNA, the CDR3 is TGTGCCAGTAGTATTCAGGGTTGCCACGAGCAGTACCTC. Its translation is CASSIQGCHEQYL. The chain employs TRBV19 and TRBJ2-7; weak D call: TRBD1 (5 bases). V lost 3 bases to trimming and J lost 5 bases, with 11 bases between them. Germline CDR1 reads LNHDA; CDR2 reads SQIVND (reference sequence). This CDR3 is built from 13 residues.

This clonotype was found many times. V is TRBV11-2 and J is TRBJ1-2, with D possibly TRBD1 on 6 matching bases. Trimming took off 1 base at V and 8 bases at J, with 11 bases between the two ends. The CDR3 has 13 residues. The germline CDR1 and CDR2 sequences are SGHAT and FQNNGV. The CDR3 sequence is CASSLGGAEGYTF. CDR3 in DNA: TGTGCCAGCAGCTTAGGGGGGGCGGAAGGCTACACCTTC.

About this clonotype: This is likely a read error, given that the CDR3 carries no conserved phenylalanine or tryptophan at its end. Because the CDR3's place on the DNA is in doubt, the DNA is left out and the CDR3 is given as listed by TCRdb. The chain uses TRBV7-2 and TRBJ1-4; the table assigns TRBD1, which was not confirmed against the DNA. The V gene's germline CDR1 is SGHTA and CDR2 FQGNSA. The CDR3 extends over 9 residues, inclusive of both ends. The CDR3 sequence: CASSSTGFY.

This clonotype was found once. The rearrangement uses TRBV29-1 and TRBJ2-1; D unresolved. Germline V gene sequence: CDR1 SQVTM, CDR2 ANQGSEA. V was cut by 2 bases and J by 4 bases, with 15 bases left in between. The CDR3 totals 15 residues. The chain's CDR3 is CSVESGPSMYNEQFF. DNA of the CDR3: TGCAGCGTTGAATCTGGGCCCAGTATGTACAATGAGCAGTTCTTC.